Listed here is a single TCR beta chain. This sample was taken from a study of glioma-infiltrating T cells. Using RNA template, CDR3s of TCR alpha and beta were amplified with iRepertoire arm-PCR. TCRdb independently ran MiXCR on the multiplex PCR reads; one entry per CDR3 protein. This sample has 300,000 to 400,000 distinct CDR3 sequences, with 41% found just once. The length of the CDR3 is 18 residues. Germline lookup yields CDR1 MDHEN and CDR2 SYDVKM. V lost 3 bases and J lost 0; bases outside the gene matches: 8. The receptor comes from a human donor with low-grade glioma or glioblastoma, undergoing nonglioma brain surgery, or in good health (not recorded which). The specimen sequenced was glioma tissue, nonneoplastic brain tissue, or PBMCs (not recorded which). V gene TRBV28 combines with J gene TRBJ2-4; 10 nucleotides match TRBD2. This chain's CDR3 is CASSLGLARSLAKNIQYF. The CDR3 DNA reads as TGTGCCAGCAGTTTGGGACTAGCGCGGTCCCTAGCCAAAAACATTCAGTACTTC. The entire variable domain, with the rest obtained from reference TRBV28 and TRBJ2-4, is as follows: DVKVTQSSRYLVKRTGEKVFLECVQDMDHENMFWYRQDPGLGLRLIYFSYDVKMKEKGDIPEGYSVSREKKERFSLILESASTNQTSMYLCASSLGLARSLAKNIQYFGAGTRLSVL.